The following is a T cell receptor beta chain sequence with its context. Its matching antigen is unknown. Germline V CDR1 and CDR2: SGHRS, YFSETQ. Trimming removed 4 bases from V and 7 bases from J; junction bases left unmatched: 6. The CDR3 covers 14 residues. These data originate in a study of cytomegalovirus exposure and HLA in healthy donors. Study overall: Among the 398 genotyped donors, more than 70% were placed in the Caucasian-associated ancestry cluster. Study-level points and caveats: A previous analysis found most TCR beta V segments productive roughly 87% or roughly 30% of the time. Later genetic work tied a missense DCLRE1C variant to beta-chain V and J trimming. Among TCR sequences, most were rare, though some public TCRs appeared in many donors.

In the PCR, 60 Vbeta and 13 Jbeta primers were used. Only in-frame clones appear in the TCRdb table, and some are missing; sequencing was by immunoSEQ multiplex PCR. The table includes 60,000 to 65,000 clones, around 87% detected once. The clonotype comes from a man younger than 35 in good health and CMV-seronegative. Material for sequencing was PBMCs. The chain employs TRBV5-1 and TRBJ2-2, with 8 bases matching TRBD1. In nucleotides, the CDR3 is TGCGCCAGCAGCGTGTCAGGGGGCATCGGGGAGCTGTTTTTT. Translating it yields CASSVSGGIGELFF. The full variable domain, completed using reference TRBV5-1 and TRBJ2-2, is KAGVTQTPRYLIKTRGQQVTLSCSPISGHRSVSWYQQTPGQGLQFLFEYFSETQRNKGNFPGRFSGRQFSNSRSEMNVSTLELGDSALYLCASSVSGGIGELFFGEGSRLTVL.